Listed here are 12 T cell receptor beta chains from one sample, sequenced in a study of CD8 T cells in ankylosing spondylitis. TCRdb re-called the 5' RACE reads with MiXCR, one entry per CDR3 protein. The table has 200,000 to 300,000 distinct CDR3 sequences, roughly a quarter seen once. The source material was blood, either unsorted or a sorted T cell fraction (not recorded which). These receptors were taken from a male donor with ankylosing spondylitis or in good health (not recorded which).

This clonotype was counted at least ten times. The chain couples TRBV20-1 to TRBJ1-1; no firm D call. The V end was cut by 2 bases, the J end by 11 bases, with 12 bases between. The CDR3 covers 11 residues. CDR1 is DFQATT, CDR2 SNEGSKA, per germline (reference sequence). CDR3 sequence: CSARRDTGAFF. The CDR3, as DNA: TGCAGTGCTAGACGTGACACGGGCGCTTTCTTT.

This sequence joins TRBV10-3 and TRBJ2-2, with TRBD1 identical over 10 bases. The CDR3 runs 13 residues. The germline V gene has CDR1 ENHRY and CDR2 SYGVKD. The V segment lost 11 bases and the J segment 3 bases; nucleotides outside the gene matches: 3. CDR3 DNA: TGTGCCTTCGGGACAGGGGACACCGGGGAGCTGTTTTTT. Residues: CAFGTGDTGELFF.

This clonotype was detected many times. This rearrangement joins TRBV10-3 to TRBJ2-4; unclear D gene. CDR3 length equals 15 residues. In germline, CDR1 is ENHRY, CDR2 SYGVKD. V lost 3 bases and J lost 3, with 12 bases in between. The CDR3 is CAISEGQNGKNIQYF. DNA for the CDR3: TGTGCCATCAGTGAAGGGCAGAATGGCAAAAACATTCAGTACTTC.

The chain carries TRBV5-1 and TRBJ2-1, with 8 bases lining up with TRBD2. Germline CDR1 SGHRS, CDR2 YFSETQ. After removal of 0 bases from V and 8 bases from J, the junction contained 7 bases not matched to a gene. The CDR3 is made up of 15 amino acids. CDR3 amino acids: CASSLASGGLHEQFF. As DNA, the CDR3 is TGCGCCAGCAGCTTGGCGAGCGGGGGCCTGCATGAGCAGTTCTTC.

The rearrangement joins TRBV6-1 to TRBJ2-3; TRBD2 is a possible D gene (5 bases). The CDR3 spans 19 residues. The germline gives CDR1 MNHNS, CDR2 SASEGT. Trimming took 7 bases from V and 2 from J, leaving 28 bases between them. The chain's CDR3 is CASTAEGLEGRGYTDTQYF. The CDR3, as DNA: TGTGCCAGCACCGCTGAAGGCTTGGAAGGCCGAGGGTACACAGATACGCAGTATTTT.

J is TRBJ2-7 and V is TRBV12-3 or TRBV12-4; D is uncertain. There are 14 residues in the CDR3. V was clipped by 6 bases and J by 2 bases, with 14 bases between them. CDR3 in DNA: TGTGCCAGCAGCCAAACGACGGGCACCTACGAGCAGTACTTC. Residues: CASSQTTGTYEQYF.

This chain uses TRBV3-1 with TRBJ2-5, with D perhaps TRBD2 (5 bases). Trimming shortened V by 1 base and J by 4 bases, and 10 bases separated the two germline ends. CDR3 size: 14 residues. Per the germline V gene, CDR1 is LGHDT and CDR2 is YNNKEL (reference sequence). The CDR3 region is CASSQGNRGETQYF. CDR3 in DNA: TGTGCCAGCAGCCAAGGGAATCGGGGAGAGACCCAGTACTTC.

This clonotype was found many times. The V and J genes are TRBV20-1 and TRBJ2-7; D is possibly TRBD1 or TRBD2 (6 bases each). The CDR3 sequence is 13 residues long. V shed 5 bases and J shed 2 bases, with 13 bases lying between them. Germline CDR1 is DFQATT and CDR2 is SNEGSKA (reference sequence). The CDR3 nucleotides read TGCAGTGCTCAGAGGGGGGACGCCTACGAGCAGTACTTC. It encodes CSAQRGDAYEQYF.

The sample holds many counts of this clonotype. The chain combines TRBV20-1 with TRBJ1-1, with D unclear. The CDR3 is made up of 13 amino acids. Deletions cut 4 bases from V and 4 bases from J, with 13 bases between. The germline V gene has CDR1 DFQATT and CDR2 SNEGSKA (reference sequence). The CDR3 coding sequence is TGCAGTGCTACTTCTCCGGGGAGCACTGAAGCTTTCTTT. It specifies CSATSPGSTEAFF.

This clonotype was seen more than once but under ten times. The chain recombines TRBV12-3 or TRBV12-4 with TRBJ1-5; a weak D match, TRBD1 (6 bases). CDR3 length equals 14 residues. With 5 bases removed from V and 6 bases from J, the gap between germline ends came to 14 bases. DNA for the CDR3: TGTGCCAGCAGTACCTCAAACAGGGTTCAGCCCCAGCATTTT. This sequence encodes CASSTSNRVQPQHF.

This clonotype occurred a few times. The V gene is TRBV14, the J gene TRBJ2-1, with 8 bases that match TRBD1. Germline trimming cut 4 bases from V and 0 bases from J; bases unmatched to any gene: 14. CDR1 and CDR2 (germline): SGHDN, FVKESK. The CDR3 is 19 amino acids. The CDR3 DNA is TGTGCCAGCAGCCCCCCCCCTCGGGACAGGCTAAGCTCCTACAATGAGCAGTTCTTC. This translates into CASSPPPRDRLSSYNEQFF.

This clonotype was counted ten times or more. This chain links TRBV29-1 with TRBJ2-7; D is possibly TRBD2 (6 bases). The V and J ends lost 4 bases and 3 bases respectively, with 16 bases between them. This CDR3 is built from 14 residues. The V gene's germline CDR1 is SQVTM and CDR2 ANQGSEA. In nucleotides, the CDR3 is TGCAGCGTTGCCCGGGAGTGGGGAGTCTACGAGCAGTACTTC. Translation gives CSVAREWGVYEQYF.